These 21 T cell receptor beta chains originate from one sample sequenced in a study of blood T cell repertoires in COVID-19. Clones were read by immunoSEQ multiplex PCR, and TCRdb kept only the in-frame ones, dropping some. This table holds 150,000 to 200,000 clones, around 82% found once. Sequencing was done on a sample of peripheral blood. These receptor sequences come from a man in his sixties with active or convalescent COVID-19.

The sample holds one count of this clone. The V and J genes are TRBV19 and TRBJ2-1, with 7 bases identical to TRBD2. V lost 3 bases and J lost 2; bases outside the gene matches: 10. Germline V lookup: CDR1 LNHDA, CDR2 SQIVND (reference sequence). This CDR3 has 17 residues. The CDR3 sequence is CASSIRFSGPPYNEQFF. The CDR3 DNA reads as TGTGCCAGTAGTATTCGGTTTAGCGGGCCACCCTACAATGAGCAGTTCTTC.

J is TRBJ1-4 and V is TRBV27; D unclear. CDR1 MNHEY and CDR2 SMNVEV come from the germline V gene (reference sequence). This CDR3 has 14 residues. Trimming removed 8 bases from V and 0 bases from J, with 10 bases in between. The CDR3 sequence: CASAGGATNEKLFF. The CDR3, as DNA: TGTGCCAGCGCCGGAGGTGCAACTAATGAAAAACTGTTTTTT.

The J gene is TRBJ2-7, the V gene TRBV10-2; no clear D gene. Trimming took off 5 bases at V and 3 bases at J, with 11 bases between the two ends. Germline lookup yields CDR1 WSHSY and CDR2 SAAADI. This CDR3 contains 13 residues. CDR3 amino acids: CASSTLFHYEQYF. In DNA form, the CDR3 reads TGCGCCAGCAGTACCCTATTTCACTACGAGCAGTACTTC.

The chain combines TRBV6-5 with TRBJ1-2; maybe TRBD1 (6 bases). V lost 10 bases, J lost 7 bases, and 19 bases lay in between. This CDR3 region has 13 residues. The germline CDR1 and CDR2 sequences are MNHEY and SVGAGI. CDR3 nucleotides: TGTGCCACCCAGAACGGGGGGCCTGGTGGCTACACCTTC. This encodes CATQNGGPGGYTF.

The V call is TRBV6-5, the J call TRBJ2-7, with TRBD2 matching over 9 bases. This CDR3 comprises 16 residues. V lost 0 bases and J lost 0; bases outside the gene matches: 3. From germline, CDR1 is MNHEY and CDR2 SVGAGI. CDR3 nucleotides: TGTGCCAGCAGTTACTCGGGGGGACTAGCCTCCTACGAGCAGTACTTC. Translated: CASSYSGGLASYEQYF.

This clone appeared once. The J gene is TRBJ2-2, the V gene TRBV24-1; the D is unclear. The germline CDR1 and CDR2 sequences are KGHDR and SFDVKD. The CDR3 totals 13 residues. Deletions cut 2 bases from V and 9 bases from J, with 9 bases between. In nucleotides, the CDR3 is TGTGCCACCAGTGATTCTATCTCGCGGGAGCTGTTTTTT. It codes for CATSDSISRELFF.

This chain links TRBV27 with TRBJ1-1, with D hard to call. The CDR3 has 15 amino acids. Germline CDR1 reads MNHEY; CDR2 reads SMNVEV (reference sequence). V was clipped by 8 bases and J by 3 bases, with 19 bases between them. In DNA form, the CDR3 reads TGTGCCAGCCGACATCACGTGCTGCAACACACTGAAGCTTTCTTT. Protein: CASRHHVLQHTEAFF.

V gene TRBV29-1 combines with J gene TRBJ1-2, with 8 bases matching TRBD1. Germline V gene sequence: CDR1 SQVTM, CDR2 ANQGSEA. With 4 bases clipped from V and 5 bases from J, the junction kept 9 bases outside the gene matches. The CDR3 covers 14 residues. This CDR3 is CSVAVPGQEYGYTF. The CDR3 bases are TGCAGCGTTGCTGTGCCGGGACAGGAATATGGCTACACCTTC.

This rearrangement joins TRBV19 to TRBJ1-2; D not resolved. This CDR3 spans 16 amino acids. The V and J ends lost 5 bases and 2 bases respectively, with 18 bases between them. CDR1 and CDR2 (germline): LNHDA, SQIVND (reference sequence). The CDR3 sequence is CASSGGPRSANYGYTF. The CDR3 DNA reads TGTGCCAGTAGTGGCGGCCCTCGATCGGCCAACTATGGCTACACCTTC.

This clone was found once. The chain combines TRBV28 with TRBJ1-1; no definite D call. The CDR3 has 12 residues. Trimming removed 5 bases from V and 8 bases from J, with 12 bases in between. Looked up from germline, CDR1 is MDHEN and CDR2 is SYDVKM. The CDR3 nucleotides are TGTGCCAGCAGTCCCAGACAAACCGAAGCTTTCTTT. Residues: CASSPRQTEAFF.

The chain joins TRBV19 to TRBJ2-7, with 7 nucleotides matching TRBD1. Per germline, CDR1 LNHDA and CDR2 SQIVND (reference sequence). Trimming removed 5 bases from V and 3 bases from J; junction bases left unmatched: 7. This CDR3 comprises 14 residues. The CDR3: CASSEYRGNYEQYF. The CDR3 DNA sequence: TGTGCCAGTAGTGAATACAGGGGAAACTACGAGCAGTACTTC.

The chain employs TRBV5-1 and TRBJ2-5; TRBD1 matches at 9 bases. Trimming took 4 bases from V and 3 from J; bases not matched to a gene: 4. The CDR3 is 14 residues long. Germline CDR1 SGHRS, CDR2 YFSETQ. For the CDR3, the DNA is TGCGCCAGCAGCCGGGGACAGGGAGAAGAGACCCAGTACTTC. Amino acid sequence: CASSRGQGEETQYF.

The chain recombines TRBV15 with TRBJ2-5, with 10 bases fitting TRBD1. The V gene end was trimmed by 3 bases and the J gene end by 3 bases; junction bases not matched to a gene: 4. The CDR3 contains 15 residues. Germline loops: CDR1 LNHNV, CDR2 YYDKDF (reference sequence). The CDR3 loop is CATSSQDRGEETQYF. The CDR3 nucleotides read TGTGCCACCAGCAGTCAGGACAGGGGGGAAGAGACCCAGTACTTC.

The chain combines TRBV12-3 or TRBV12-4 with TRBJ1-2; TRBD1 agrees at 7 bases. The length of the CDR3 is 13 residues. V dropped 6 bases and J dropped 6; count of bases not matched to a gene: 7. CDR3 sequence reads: CASSLGQADGYTF. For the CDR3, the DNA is TGTGCCAGCAGCCTTGGACAGGCCGATGGCTACACCTTC.

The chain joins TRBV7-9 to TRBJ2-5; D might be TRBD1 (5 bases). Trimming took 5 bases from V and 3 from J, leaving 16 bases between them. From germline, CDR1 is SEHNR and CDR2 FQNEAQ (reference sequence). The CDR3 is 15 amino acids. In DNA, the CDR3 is TGTGCCAGCAGCCCTAAGCAGGGAACGGAAGAGACCCAGTACTTC. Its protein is CASSPKQGTEETQYF.

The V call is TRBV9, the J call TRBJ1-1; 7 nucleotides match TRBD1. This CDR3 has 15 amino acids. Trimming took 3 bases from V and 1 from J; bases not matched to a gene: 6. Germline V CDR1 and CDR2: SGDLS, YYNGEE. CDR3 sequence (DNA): TGTGCCAGCAGCGAGAGGGGGACAGCGAACACTGAAGCTTTCTTT. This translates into CASSERGTANTEAFF. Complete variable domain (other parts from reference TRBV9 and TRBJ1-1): DSGVTQTPKHLITATGQRVTLRCSPRSGDLSVYWYQQSLDQGLQFLIQYYNGEERAKGNILERFSAQQFPDLHSELNLSSLELGDSALYFCASSERGTANTEAFFGQGTRLTVV.

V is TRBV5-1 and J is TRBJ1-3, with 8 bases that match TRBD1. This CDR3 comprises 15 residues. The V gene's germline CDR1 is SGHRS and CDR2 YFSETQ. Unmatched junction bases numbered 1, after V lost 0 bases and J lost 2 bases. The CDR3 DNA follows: TGCGCCAGCAGCTTGGTGACAGGGGCTGGAAACACCATATATTTT. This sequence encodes CASSLVTGAGNTIYF. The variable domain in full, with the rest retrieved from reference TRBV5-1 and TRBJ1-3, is KAGVTQTPRYLIKTRGQQVTLSCSPISGHRSVSWYQQTPGQGLQFLFEYFSETQRNKGNFPGRFSGRQFSNSRSEMNVSTLELGDSALYLCASSLVTGAGNTIYFGEGSWLTVV.

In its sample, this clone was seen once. As DNA, the CDR3 is TGTGCCAGCAGCGCAAGCCAGGGGCTAGGTGGCTACACCTTC. It specifies CASSASQGLGGYTF. The rearrangement joins TRBV9 to TRBJ1-2; tentatively, D is TRBD1 (6 bases). The V and J ends lost 3 bases and 7 bases respectively, with 16 bases between them. The CDR3 is made up of 14 amino acids. Germline CDR1 reads SGDLS; CDR2 reads YYNGEE.

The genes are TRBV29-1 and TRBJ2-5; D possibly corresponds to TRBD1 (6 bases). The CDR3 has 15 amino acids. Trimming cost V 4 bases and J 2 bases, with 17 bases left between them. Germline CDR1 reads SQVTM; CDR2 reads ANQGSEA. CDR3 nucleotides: TGCAGCGTTGCCCGGACAGCCGGAAGACAAGAGACCCAGTACTTC. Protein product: CSVARTAGRQETQYF.

CDR3 bases: TGTGCCACCAGTGCCGGAGCGGGAGGTCGTGAGCAGTTCTTC. Amino acids: CATSAGAGGREQFF. The chain links TRBV24-1 to TRBJ2-1; TRBD2 agrees at 9 bases. V was clipped by 5 bases and J by 9 bases; unmatched bases: 7. The germline gives CDR1 KGHDR, CDR2 SFDVKD. The CDR3 consists of 14 residues.

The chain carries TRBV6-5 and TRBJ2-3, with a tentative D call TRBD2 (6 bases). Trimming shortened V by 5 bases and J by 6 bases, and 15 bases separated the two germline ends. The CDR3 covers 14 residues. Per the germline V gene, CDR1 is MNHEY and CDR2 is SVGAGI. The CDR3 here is CASSLLAGRDTQYF. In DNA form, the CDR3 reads TGTGCCAGCAGTCTACTGGCGGGGAGGGATACGCAGTATTTT.